Shown below are 2 T cell receptor beta chains from a single sample sequenced in a study of beta chain features in type 1 diabetes. Findings and limits, study-wide: When Type 1 diabetes patients were examined, their TCRB CDR3s proved moderately but significantly shorter in all four CD4+ subsets.

No antigens are known for them. Since all of the isolated RNA was reverse transcribed, expressed TCRB transcripts were what got sequenced. Libraries were prepared by immunoSEQ multiplex PCR; TCRdb keeps only in-frame clonotypes and omits some of them. The sample includes 680,000 or so clones, roughly an eighth of them seen just once. The specimen sequenced was naive CD4+ T cells from blood. The receptor set was obtained from a man younger than 35 with type 1 diabetes.

The chain joins TRBV5-6 to TRBJ1-4, with 8 nucleotides matching TRBD1. This CDR3 has 14 residues. Germline values: CDR1 SGHDT, CDR2 YYEEEE. The J segment lost 10 bases and the V segment lost 1 base, leaving 6 bases of the junction unmatched. This CDR3 is CASSLNQGAVKLFF. CDR3 DNA sequence: TGTGCCAGCAGCTTGAACCAGGGGGCGGTAAAACTGTTTTTT. Variable domain in full (rest from reference TRBV5-6 and TRBJ1-4): DAGVTQSPTHLIKTRGQQVTLRCSPKSGHDTVSWYQQALGQGPQFIFQYYEEEERQRGNFPDRFSGHQFPNYSSELNVNALLLGDSALYLCASSLNQGAVKLFFGSGTQLSVL.

This clone appeared a few times. V gene TRBV4-1 combines with J gene TRBJ2-7; unclear D gene. V lost 0 bases and J 3 bases, leaving 12 bases between the germline ends. This CDR3 has 15 amino acids. In germline, CDR1 is MGHRA, CDR2 YSYEKL. The CDR3 DNA reads TGCGCCAGCAGCCAAGATTTGGGCAGGATCTACGAGCAGTACTTC. Its protein is CASSQDLGRIYEQYF.